The 29 T cell receptor beta chains below come from one sample, sequenced in a study of OX40 agonist ivuxolimab in advanced cancers. The repertoire was sequenced with immunoSEQ multiplex PCR; TCRdb's copy has only in-frame clones and lacks some. The table records tens of thousands of clones, roughly 85% of them present only once. Sequences were derived from CD4+ or CD8+ T cells sorted from blood, sampled in a trial of the OX40 agonist ivuxolimab. The receptors were gathered from an adult with an advanced solid tumor such as melanoma, head and neck, liver or kidney cancer.

The chain employs TRBV6-1 and TRBJ1-3; D is undetermined. Germline V gene sequence: CDR1 MNHNS, CDR2 SASEGT. This CDR3 is built from 15 residues. V lost 3 bases and J lost 0, with 9 bases in between. Written as DNA, the CDR3 is TGTGCCAGCAGTGATCACGGCCGCTCTGGAAACACCATATATTTT. This codes for CASSDHGRSGNTIYF.

The V and J genes are TRBV7-9 and TRBJ2-1; maybe TRBD2 (7 bases). This CDR3 contains 14 residues. Germline-derived CDR1 and CDR2 are SEHNR and FQNEAQ (reference sequence). V lost 4 bases and J 12 bases, leaving 19 bases between the germline ends. The CDR3 here is CASSSSMGRGSQFF. CDR3 DNA: TGTGCCAGCAGCTCTAGTATGGGGAGGGGGTCGCAGTTCTTC.

V gene TRBV28 combines with J gene TRBJ1-5, with 10 nucleotides matching TRBD1. The CDR3 has 17 residues. Germline V gene data show CDR1 as MDHEN and CDR2 as SYDVKM. V gave up 7 bases and J gave up 0 bases; unmatched junction bases: 9. The CDR3 reads CASISTGGADSNQPQHF. The CDR3 region has the DNA TGTGCCAGCATCTCGACAGGGGGCGCCGATAGCAATCAGCCCCAGCATTTT.

This chain connects TRBV19 to TRBJ1-6, with D possibly TRBD1 on 5 matching bases. CDR1 and CDR2 (germline): LNHDA, SQIVND (reference sequence). V dropped 3 bases and J dropped 7 bases, with 10 bases sitting between them. There are 14 residues in the CDR3. This CDR3 is CASSIRQPNSPLHF. The CDR3 DNA is TGTGCCAGTAGTATCCGACAGCCCAATTCACCCCTCCACTTT.

This clone was detected once. This chain links TRBV28 with TRBJ1-1, with D unresolved. V shed 11 bases and J shed 1 base, with 11 bases lying between them. This CDR3 comprises 12 residues. Per germline, CDR1 MDHEN and CDR2 SYDVKM. For the CDR3, the DNA is TGTGCCCGAAGGTGGAGGAACACTGAAGCTTTCTTT. This translates into CARRWRNTEAFF.

J is TRBJ2-3 and V is TRBV5-4; 15 bases are a match to TRBD2. The CDR3 contains 16 residues. V shed 3 bases, J shed 6 bases, and the junction held 5 bases outside the gene matches. From germline, CDR1 is SGHNT and CDR2 YYREEE (reference sequence). The CDR3 protein is CASSSGLAGGRDTQYF. The CDR3 DNA reads as TGTGCCAGCAGCTCCGGACTAGCGGGGGGGCGGGATACGCAGTATTTT.

On this clone: Compared with germline, one end of the junction differs, possibly owing to a read error. This chain uses TRBV2 with TRBJ2-4, with D hard to call. Germline assignment: CDR1 SNHLY and CDR2 FYNNEI. The CDR3 runs 13 residues. The CDR3 sequence is CASKGWNGVYMDF. CDR3 bases: TGTGCCAGCAAAGGGTGGAATGGGGTTTATATGGACTTC. Together with reference TRBV2 and TRBJ2-4, the CDR3 gives the full variable domain: EPEVTQTPSHQVTQMGQEVILRCVPISNHLYFYWYRQILGQKVEFLVSFYNNEISEKSEIFDDQFSVERPDGSNFTLKIRSTKLEDSAMYFCASKGWNGVYMDFGAGTRLSVL.

The V call is TRBV11-2, the J call TRBJ1-4, with D hard to call. Trimming shortened V by 5 bases and J by 0 bases, and 13 bases separated the two germline ends. Germline CDR1 SGHAT, CDR2 FQNNGV. The CDR3 has 16 residues. The DNA of the CDR3 is TGTGCCAGCAGCCGTCGACGGGAGGCAACTAATGAAAAACTGTTTTTT. Residues: CASSRRREATNEKLFF.

This chain links TRBV6-1 with TRBJ1-2, with a possible D match to TRBD1 (5 bases). The CDR3 is made up of 13 amino acids. V lost 4 bases, J lost 4 bases, and 10 bases lay in between. Germline V gene data show CDR1 as MNHNS and CDR2 as SASEGT. CDR3 DNA sequence: TGTGCCAGCAGTGCTTCGGGACTCTATGGCTACACCTTC. Amino acids: CASSASGLYGYTF.

The V gene is TRBV2, the J gene TRBJ1-6; TRBD1 agrees at 7 bases. Germline assignment: CDR1 SNHLY and CDR2 FYNNEI. This CDR3 comprises 16 residues. Trimming took 5 bases from V and 4 from J; bases not matched to a gene: 8. The chain's CDR3 is CASSLQGTNYNSPLHF. The CDR3 coding sequence is TGTGCCAGCAGTTTACAGGGGACAAATTATAATTCACCCCTCCACTTT.

A few counts support this clone. The J gene is TRBJ1-2, the V gene TRBV28; maybe TRBD1 (5 bases). The germline V gene encodes CDR1 MDHEN and CDR2 SYDVKM. This CDR3 contains 15 residues. Trimming took 8 bases from V and 3 from J, leaving 19 bases between them. DNA of the CDR3: TGTGCCAGCCATAACCCCCGGGGGGAGGACTATGGCTACACCTTC. Translating it yields CASHNPRGEDYGYTF.

V is TRBV6-1 and J is TRBJ2-3, with TRBD1 matching over 8 bases. J lost 1 base, V lost 7 bases, and 7 bases had no gene match. Germline CDR1 reads MNHNS; CDR2 reads SASEGT. The CDR3 has 15 residues. CDR3 loop: CASTQTGDRTDTQYF. CDR3 DNA sequence: TGTGCCAGCACGCAGACAGGGGATCGCACAGATACGCAGTATTTT.

The chain recombines TRBV5-1 with TRBJ2-3, with 10 bases aligning to TRBD2. This CDR3 contains 15 residues. Germline V gene lookup returns CDR1 SGHRS and CDR2 YFSETQ. V was pared by 0 bases and J by 8 bases, with 6 bases of the junction left unmatched. The CDR3 protein is CASSLDSLAGATQYF. Written as DNA, the CDR3 is TGCGCCAGCAGCTTGGACTCTCTAGCGGGGGCTACGCAGTATTTT.

This sequence joins TRBV28 and TRBJ2-2; D is unclear. V lost 6 bases and J lost 0, with 8 bases in between. In germline, CDR1 is MDHEN, CDR2 SYDVKM. This CDR3 is 14 amino acids long. CDR3 amino acids: CASRSSANTGELFF. CDR3 in DNA: TGTGCCAGCAGGTCAAGCGCGAACACCGGGGAGCTGTTTTTT.

The genes are TRBV6-5 and TRBJ1-1; a weak D match, TRBD1 (6 bases). Trimming shortened V by 5 bases and J by 12 bases, and 22 bases separated the two germline ends. From germline, CDR1 is MNHEY and CDR2 SVGAGI. The CDR3 has 14 amino acids. CDR3 region: CASSERYTSTGSFF. CDR3 nucleotide sequence: TGTGCCAGCAGTGAACGTTACACCTCAACAGGGTCTTTCTTT.

V is TRBV6-5 and J is TRBJ1-3, with 7 bases aligning to TRBD1. The V segment lost 1 base and the J segment 5 bases; nucleotides outside the gene matches: 8. The CDR3 consists of 16 residues. Per germline, CDR1 MNHEY and CDR2 SVGAGI. The CDR3 sequence is CASSYWRTGLRNTIYF. CDR3 DNA: TGTGCCAGCAGTTACTGGCGGACAGGTCTTCGAAACACCATATATTTT.

The gene calls are TRBV7-9 and TRBJ1-1; TRBD1 matches 7 bases. The V segment lost 9 bases and the J segment 0 bases; nucleotides outside the gene matches: 4. CDR3 length: 13 amino acids. CDR1 and CDR2 from the germline V gene are SEHNR and FQNEAQ (reference sequence). The CDR3, as DNA: TGTGCCAGTGCGACAGGGATGAACACTGAAGCTTTCTTT. Encoded protein: CASATGMNTEAFF.

The chain couples TRBV7-2 to TRBJ1-6; D might be TRBD1 (5 bases). The CDR3 is 19 amino acids. CDR1 is SGHTA, CDR2 FQGNSA, per germline. V lost 5 bases to trimming and J lost 6 bases, with 26 bases between them. The DNA of the CDR3 is TGTGCCAGCAGCAAGACCAATTACTTCCCGGGACGCAGTAATTCACCCCTCCACTTT. This encodes CASSKTNYFPGRSNSPLHF.

Only one count was recorded for this clone. J is TRBJ1-1 and V is TRBV28, with TRBD1 matching 7 bases. This CDR3 comprises 16 residues. V shed 7 bases and J 1 base; nucleotides not matched to a gene: 12. From germline, CDR1 is MDHEN and CDR2 SYDVKM. Here the CDR3 DNA reads TGTGCCAGCACCGAATCTCCGGGACAGAAGAACACTGAAGCTTTCTTT. Amino acids: CASTESPGQKNTEAFF.

Concerning this clone: Other DNA sequences in this specimen translate into the identical CDR3. This chain uses TRBV30 with TRBJ1-1; unclear D gene. The V end lost 0 bases, the J end lost 13 bases, and 15 bases lay between the germline ends. The CDR3 is 12 amino acids. The V gene's germline CDR1 is GTSNPN and CDR2 SVGIG (reference sequence). In DNA, the CDR3 is TGTGCCTGGAGTGTTGGTGCCGCAGGAGGTTTCTTT. It is translated as CAWSVGAAGGFF.

This rearrangement joins TRBV9 to TRBJ2-3, with TRBD2 identical over 11 bases. V gave up 0 bases and J gave up 6 bases; unmatched junction bases: 3. Germline CDR1 and CDR2: SGDLS and YYNGEE. This CDR3 is 15 amino acids long. The CDR3 DNA reads TGTGCCAGCAGCGTAGCCTCTAGCGGGGGGGATACGCAGTATTTT. Protein: CASSVASSGGDTQYF.

The J gene is TRBJ1-6, the V gene TRBV28, with 9 bases matching TRBD1. Losses at the gene ends were 10 bases for V and 8 bases for J; bases not matched to a gene: 15. The CDR3 is made up of 16 amino acids. Germline CDR1 is MDHEN and CDR2 is SYDVKM. CDR3 DNA sequence: TGTGCCACCGAATCAACCCCGGGACAGGGATATTCACCCCTCCACTTT. It is translated as CATESTPGQGYSPLHF.

The chain is built from TRBV28 and TRBJ2-1; 13 bases are a match to TRBD2. Germline CDR1 is MDHEN and CDR2 is SYDVKM. The length of the CDR3 is 15 residues. V shed 5 bases and J 8 bases; nucleotides not matched to a gene: 6. The CDR3 reads CASSPGTSGVHEQFF. CDR3 nucleotides: TGTGCCAGCAGTCCGGGGACTAGCGGGGTTCATGAGCAGTTCTTC.

The CDR3 here is CASSYRQGNYGYTF. The CDR3 DNA reads as TGTGCCAGCAGTTACAGACAGGGAAACTATGGCTACACCTTC. The rearrangement links TRBV6-5 to TRBJ1-2; 7 positions match TRBD1. The CDR3 runs 14 residues. After removal of 2 bases from V and 2 bases from J, the junction contained 2 bases not matched to a gene. Germline CDR1 is MNHEY and CDR2 is SVGAGI.

This chain links TRBV6-5 with TRBJ1-1; possible D gene TRBD1, 5 bases. CDR1 MNHEY and CDR2 SVGAGI come from the germline V gene. V was pared by 6 bases and J by 3 bases, with 17 bases between. The CDR3 is 15 amino acids. This CDR3 is CASSDSGVRYTEAFF. The CDR3 nucleotides are TGTGCCAGCAGCGACTCGGGGGTGCGGTACACTGAAGCTTTCTTT.

The chain links TRBV7-9 to TRBJ1-2; D is unclear. The CDR3 contains 11 residues. V lost 1 base, J lost 8 bases, and 5 bases lay in between. CDR1 SEHNR and CDR2 FQNEAQ come from the germline V gene (reference sequence). The CDR3 nucleotides read TGTGCCAGCAGCTTAGACGTAGGCTACACCTTC. Its protein is CASSLDVGYTF.

V gene TRBV28 combines with J gene TRBJ1-1, with 9 bases aligning to TRBD1. Per the germline V gene, CDR1 is MDHEN and CDR2 is SYDVKM. CDR3 length equals 13 residues. V shed 10 bases, J shed 7 bases, and the junction held 10 bases outside the gene matches. CDR3 protein: CATQPGQGGEAFF. The CDR3 nucleotides read TGTGCCACACAACCGGGACAGGGTGGTGAAGCTTTCTTT.

The chain couples TRBV10-3 to TRBJ1-5; a weak D match, TRBD1 (5 bases). V was clipped by 11 bases and J by 6 bases, with 17 bases between them. The CDR3 has 13 residues. Germline V gives CDR1 ENHRY, CDR2 SYGVKD. This CDR3 reads CASRGRAGQPQHF. In DNA, the CDR3 is TGTGCCTCCCGGGGGAGGGCCGGTCAGCCCCAGCATTTT.

This clone is a singleton in its sample. V usage is TRBV2 and J usage is TRBJ2-1, with D hard to call. V was clipped by 3 bases and J by 6 bases, with 9 bases between them. The CDR3 is 13 residues long. The germline V gene has CDR1 SNHLY and CDR2 FYNNEI. The CDR3 sequence: CASSEAFSNEQFF. CDR3 coding DNA: TGTGCCAGCAGTGAGGCGTTTAGCAATGAGCAGTTCTTC.